This TCR beta chain was captured by sequencing in a study of T-cell memory formation after mild COVID-19. Study-level background: TCR clusters were mostly donor specific. Study observations and caveats: That cross-reactive memory joined was suggested by some responding clones appearing in pre-infection memory. CD4/CD8 balance held among clones contracting day 15 to 85, and later expanders leaned CD4+.

This CDR3 is built from 15 residues. In germline, CDR1 is ENHRY, CDR2 SYGVKD. V lost 8 bases, J lost 0 bases, and 16 bases lay in between. Concerning this clonotype: Antigen: not known.

Each CDR3 protein gets one entry after TCRdb re-called the 5' RACE reads with MiXCR. The table has more than 450,000 distinct CDR3 sequences, more than 15% seen once. The sequence was collected from an adult woman who had mild COVID-19 (a few samples of this study predate the infection). Cell type and time point are not known. Source material: PBMCs or a T cell subset sorted from them (not recorded which). This chain connects TRBV10-3 to TRBJ1-2; TRBD1 is a possible D gene (6 bases). Here the CDR3 reads CAIGHPEGANYGYTF. The CDR3 DNA sequence: TGTGCCATCGGCCACCCGGAGGGGGCTAACTATGGCTACACCTTC.